This T cell receptor (beta chain) came from a study of T cells in Graves' hyperthyroidism and ophthalmopathy. Study outcomes and limitations: Clonotypes that were expanded in thyroid above 0.001 mostly appeared in blood too.

Researchers amplified the TCR beta CDR3 regions from RNA transcripts. First-round RT-PCR of the TCR CDR3 relied on the HTBI primer set. One entry per CDR3 protein results from TCRdb running MiXCR on the multiplex PCR reads. The table has fewer than 800,000 distinct CDR3 sequences, roughly 15% seen once. The ends lost 5 bases at V and 3 bases at J; junction bases unmatched: 2. The CDR3 length is 14 residues. Many counts were recorded for this clonotype. Its antigen remains unknown. The rearrangement links TRBV12-3 or TRBV12-4 to TRBJ2-3; the match to TRBD2 covers 10 bases. This TCR derives from a man between 18 and 29 years old with Graves' hyperthyroidism. The sample consisted of blood. The DNA for the CDR3 is TGTGCCAGCAGTACGACTAGCGGGACAGATACGCAGTATTTT. The encoded protein is CASSTTSGTDTQYF.